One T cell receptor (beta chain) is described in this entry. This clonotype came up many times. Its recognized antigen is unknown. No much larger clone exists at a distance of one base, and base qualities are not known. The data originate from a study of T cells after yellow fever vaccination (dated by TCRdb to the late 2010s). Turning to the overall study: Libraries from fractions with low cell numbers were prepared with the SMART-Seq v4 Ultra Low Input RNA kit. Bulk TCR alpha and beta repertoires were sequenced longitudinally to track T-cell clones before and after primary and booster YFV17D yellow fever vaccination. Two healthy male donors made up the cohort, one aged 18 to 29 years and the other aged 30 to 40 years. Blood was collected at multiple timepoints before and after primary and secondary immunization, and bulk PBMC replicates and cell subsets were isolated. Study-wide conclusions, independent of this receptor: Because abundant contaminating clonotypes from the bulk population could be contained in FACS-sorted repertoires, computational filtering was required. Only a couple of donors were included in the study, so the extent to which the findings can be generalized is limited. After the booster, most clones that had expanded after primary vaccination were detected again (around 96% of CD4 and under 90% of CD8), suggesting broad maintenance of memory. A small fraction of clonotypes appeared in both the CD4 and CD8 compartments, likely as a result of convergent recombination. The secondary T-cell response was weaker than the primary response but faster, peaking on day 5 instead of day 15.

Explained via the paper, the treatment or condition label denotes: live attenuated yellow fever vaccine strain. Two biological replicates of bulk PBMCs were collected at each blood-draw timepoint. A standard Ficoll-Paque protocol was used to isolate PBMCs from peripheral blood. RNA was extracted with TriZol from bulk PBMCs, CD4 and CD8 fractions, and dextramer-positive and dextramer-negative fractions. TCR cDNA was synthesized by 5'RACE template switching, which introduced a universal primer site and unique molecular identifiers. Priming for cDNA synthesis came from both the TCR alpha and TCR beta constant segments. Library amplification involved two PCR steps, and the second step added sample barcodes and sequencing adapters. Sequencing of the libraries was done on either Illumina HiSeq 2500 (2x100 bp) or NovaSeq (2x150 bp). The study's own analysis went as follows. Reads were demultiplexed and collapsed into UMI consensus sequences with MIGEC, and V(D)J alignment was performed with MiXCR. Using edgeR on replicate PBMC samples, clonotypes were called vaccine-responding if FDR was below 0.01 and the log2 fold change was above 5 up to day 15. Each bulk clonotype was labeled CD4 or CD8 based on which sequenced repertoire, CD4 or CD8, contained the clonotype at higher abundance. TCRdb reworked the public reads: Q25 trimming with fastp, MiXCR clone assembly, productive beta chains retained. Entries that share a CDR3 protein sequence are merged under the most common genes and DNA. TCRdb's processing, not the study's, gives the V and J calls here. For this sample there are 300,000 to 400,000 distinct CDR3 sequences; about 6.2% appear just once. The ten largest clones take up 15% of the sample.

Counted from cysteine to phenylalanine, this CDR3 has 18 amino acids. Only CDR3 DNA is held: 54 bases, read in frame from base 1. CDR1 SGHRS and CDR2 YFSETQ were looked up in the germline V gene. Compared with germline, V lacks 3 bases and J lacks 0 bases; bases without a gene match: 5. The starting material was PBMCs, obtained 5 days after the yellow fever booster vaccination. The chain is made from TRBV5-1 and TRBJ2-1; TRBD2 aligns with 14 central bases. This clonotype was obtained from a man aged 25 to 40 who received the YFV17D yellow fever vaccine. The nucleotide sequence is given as TGCGCCAGCAGCTCCGGGACTAGCGGGAGCCGCTCCTACAATGAGCAGTTCTTC. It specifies CASSSGTSGSRSYNEQFF.